The clone carrying this T cell receptor (beta chain) was picked up a small number of times. This specimen belongs to a study of blood T cell repertoires in COVID-19. The overall study: Sources were T cells, B-cell-depleted T cells, or PBMCs; the material itself was cDNA or gDNA.

V was shortened by 6 bases and J by 4 bases, with 9 bases between the two germline ends. The germline V gene encodes CDR1 ENHRY and CDR2 SYGVKD. This CDR3 is built from 12 residues. Authors' processing steps: Amplified reference gene primers provided the basis for estimating nucleated cell counts. The assay was immunoSEQ multiplex PCR, and TCRdb's table has in-frame clones only and misses some. V and J calls and clone size come straight from that table; D and trimming were deduced from the DNA. The repertoire includes 100,000 to 120,000 clones, 70% to 90% of them detected once, and around 5.1% sits in the top ten.

The chain couples TRBV10-3 to TRBJ1-1; a possible D gene is TRBD1 (5 bases). This clonotype was sampled from a human donor in a cohort sampled during active COVID-19. Sequenced input: peripheral blood. CDR3 region: CAIRGQGTEAFF. The CDR3, as DNA: TGTGCCATCAGAGGGCAGGGCACTGAAGCTTTCTTT.